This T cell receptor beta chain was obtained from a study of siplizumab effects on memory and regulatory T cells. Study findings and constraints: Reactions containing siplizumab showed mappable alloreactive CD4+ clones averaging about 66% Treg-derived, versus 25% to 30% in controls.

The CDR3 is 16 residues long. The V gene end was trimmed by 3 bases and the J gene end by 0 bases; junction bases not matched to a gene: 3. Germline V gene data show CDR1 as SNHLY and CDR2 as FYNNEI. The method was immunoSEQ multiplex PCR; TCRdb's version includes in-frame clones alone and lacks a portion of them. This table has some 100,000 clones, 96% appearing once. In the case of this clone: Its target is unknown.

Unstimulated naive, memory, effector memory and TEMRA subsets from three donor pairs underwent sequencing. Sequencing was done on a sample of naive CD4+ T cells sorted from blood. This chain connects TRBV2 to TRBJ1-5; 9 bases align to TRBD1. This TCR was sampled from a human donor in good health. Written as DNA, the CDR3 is TGTGCCAGCAGTGACTGGACAGGGGATAGCAATCAGCCCCAGCATTTT. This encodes CASSDWTGDSNQPQHF.